These T cell receptor beta chains were read from a single sample in a study of quantifying T cell responses using KT2 cells. MiXCR was run by TCRdb on the UMI-ligation and nested PCR reads, yielding one entry per CDR3 protein. The table has about 50,000 distinct CDR3 sequences, approximately 10% seen once; the top ten hold about 10%. Input material: PBMCs spiked with cells of the T cell clone KT2. Receptors originate from a human donor. The CDR3 runs from the conserved cysteine through the conserved F or W. The D gene is left open where the match is weak. The size of a clone is reported for some rows only, either as once, few or many, or as a class for expanded clones.

CDR3aa: CSGGSLNQPQHF
CDR3nt: TGCAGCGGCGGGTCTTTAAATCAGCCCCAGCATTTT
j_gene: TRBJ1-5
v_gene: TRBV29-1
abundance: NA
d_gene: NA

CDR3aa: CASSLRGPYEQYF
CDR3nt: TGTGCCAGCAGTTTAAGGGGACCCTACGAGCAGTACTTC
j_gene: TRBJ2-7
v_gene: TRBV12-3/TRBV12-4
abundance: many
d_gene: NA

CDR3aa: CASSSPRGRAEGGRETQYF
CDR3nt: TGTGCCAGCAGTTCCCCCCGCGGGCGAGCGGAGGGGGGGAGAGAGACCCAGTACTTC
j_gene: TRBJ2-5
v_gene: TRBV28
abundance: few
d_gene: NA

CDR3aa: CASSFSSGGNIQYF
CDR3nt: TGTGCCAGCAGTTTTTCCAGTGGCGGGAACATTCAGTACTTC
j_gene: TRBJ2-4
v_gene: TRBV12-3/TRBV12-4
abundance: many
d_gene: NA

CDR3aa: CASSLGVGSGNTIYF
CDR3nt: TGTGCCAGCAGCCTAGGGGTAGGCTCTGGAAACACCATATATTTT
j_gene: TRBJ1-3
v_gene: TRBV7-2
abundance: few
d_gene: NA

CDR3aa: CSVAGNSYNEQFF
CDR3nt: TGCAGCGTTGCTGGGAACTCCTACAATGAGCAGTTCTTC
j_gene: TRBJ2-1
v_gene: TRBV29-1
abundance: few
d_gene: NA

CDR3aa: CASSAGTSVLYEQYF
CDR3nt: TGTGCCAGCAGCGCCGGGACTAGCGTCCTCTACGAGCAGTACTTC
j_gene: TRBJ2-7
v_gene: TRBV2
abundance: few
d_gene: TRBD2

CDR3aa: CAWSTGHSYEQYF
CDR3nt: TGTGCCTGGAGTACAGGGCACTCCTACGAGCAGTACTTC
j_gene: TRBJ2-7
v_gene: TRBV30
abundance: once
d_gene: NA

CDR3aa: CASSEQSSYNSPLHF
CDR3nt: TGTGCCAGCAGTGAGCAGAGCTCCTATAATTCACCCCTCCACTTT
j_gene: TRBJ1-6
v_gene: TRBV2
abundance: NA
d_gene: NA

CDR3aa: CASSVVGSGQVADTQYF
CDR3nt: TGTGCCAGCAGCGTCGTAGGAAGCGGCCAGGTGGCGGATACGCAGTATTTT
j_gene: TRBJ2-3
v_gene: TRBV9
abundance: few
d_gene: NA

CDR3aa: CASSIDGNNEQFF
CDR3nt: TGTGCCAGCAGCATTGACGGAAACAATGAGCAGTTCTTC
j_gene: TRBJ2-1
v_gene: TRBV7-9
abundance: NA
d_gene: NA

CDR3aa: CASSPRLAGSITDTQYF
CDR3nt: TGCGCCAGCAGCCCAAGACTAGCGGGGTCAATCACAGATACGCAGTATTTT
j_gene: TRBJ2-3
v_gene: TRBV5-1
abundance: NA
d_gene: TRBD2

CDR3aa: CASSLALLSRDRVYEQYF
CDR3nt: TGTGCCAGCAGCTTAGCCCTCCTTTCCCGGGACAGAGTATACGAGCAGTACTTC
j_gene: TRBJ2-7
v_gene: TRBV7-8
abundance: NA
d_gene: TRBD1

CDR3aa: CASSGESDTGELFF
CDR3nt: TGTGCCAGCAGCGGGGAATCGGACACCGGGGAGCTGTTTTTT
j_gene: TRBJ2-2
v_gene: TRBV2
abundance: few
d_gene: NA